These 8 T cell receptor beta chains share one sample of origin, sequenced in a study of blood T cell repertoires in COVID-19. Clones were read by immunoSEQ multiplex PCR, and TCRdb kept only the in-frame ones, dropping some. The profile shows approximately 70,000 clones, roughly 86% of them singletons. Source material: peripheral blood. The receptors come from a woman aged 60-70 years with acute or convalescent COVID-19.

The rearrangement joins TRBV30 to TRBJ1-2; TRBD1 matches at 8 bases. In germline, CDR1 is GTSNPN, CDR2 SVGIG (reference sequence). Losses at the gene ends were 1 base for V and 2 bases for J; bases not matched to a gene: 3. The CDR3 is made up of 14 amino acids. The CDR3 DNA is TGTGCCTGGAGTGGAAGGACAGGGAACTATGGCTACACCTTC. The encoded protein is CAWSGRTGNYGYTF.

CDR3: CASSYSTTGGDYEQYF. CDR3 bases: TGTGCCAGCAGTTACTCCACTACAGGGGGCGATTACGAGCAGTACTTC. This rearrangement joins TRBV6-6 to TRBJ2-7; 9 bases line up with TRBD1. Germline-derived CDR1 and CDR2 are MNHNY and SVGAGI (reference sequence). This CDR3 region has 16 residues. V trimming: 0 bases; J trimming: 4 bases; junction bases outside the gene matches: 7.

J is TRBJ2-6 and V is TRBV5-1; D perhaps matches TRBD2 (6 bases). The CDR3 consists of 16 residues. Trimming removed 0 bases at V and 2 bases at J, with 9 bases between. Germline V gene data show CDR1 as SGHRS and CDR2 as YFSETQ. DNA for the CDR3: TGCGCCAGCAGCTTGGAGGGGACTGCTGGGGCCAACGTCCTGACTTTC. Amino acid sequence: CASSLEGTAGANVLTF.

V gene TRBV5-1 combines with J gene TRBJ1-3, with a possible D match to TRBD1 (6 bases). Trimming left V 4 bases short and J 0 bases short, with 8 bases between. The germline V gene has CDR1 SGHRS and CDR2 YFSETQ. This CDR3 spans 14 amino acids. The DNA of the CDR3 is TGCGCCAGCAGCGTGGACAGCTCTGGAAACACCATATATTTT. Protein product: CASSVDSSGNTIYF.

The V call is TRBV12-5, the J call TRBJ1-2; unclear D gene. Germline CDR1 and CDR2: LGHNT and FRNRAP. The ends were cut back, 8 bases at V and 3 bases at J, with 13 bases in the middle. The length of the CDR3 is 13 residues. The CDR3 nucleotides read TGTGCTAGTTCCCCGGGTGCGGACTATGGCTACACCTTC. Translating gives CASSPGADYGYTF. Combining the CDR3 with reference TRBV12-5 and TRBJ1-2 gives the whole variable domain DARVTQTPRHKVTEMGQEVTMRCQPILGHNTVFWYRQTMMQGLELLAYFRNRAPLDDSGMPKDRFSAEMPDATLATLKIQPSEPRDSAVYFCASSPGADYGYTFGSGTRLTVV.

This clone came up a few times. This sequence joins TRBV19 and TRBJ2-7, with D possibly TRBD1 on 6 matching bases. The V gene's germline CDR1 is LNHDA and CDR2 SQIVND (reference sequence). Trimming cost V 0 bases and J 4 bases, with 13 bases left between them. The CDR3 consists of 15 residues. The CDR3 sequence: CASSIEARGRYEQYF. CDR3 in DNA: TGTGCCAGTAGTATAGAGGCCAGGGGTAGGTACGAGCAGTACTTC.

J is TRBJ2-2 and V is TRBV10-3, with 15 bases fitting TRBD2. The V gene's germline CDR1 is ENHRY and CDR2 SYGVKD. There are 17 residues in the CDR3. Trimming at V came to 4 bases and at J to 5 bases, leaving 5 bases not matched to a gene. CDR3 residues: CAISGTSGGAGTGELFF. The CDR3 DNA is TGTGCCATCAGTGGGACTAGCGGGGGGGCCGGGACCGGGGAGCTGTTTTTT.

CDR3 residues: CASSNGGQPQHF. The CDR3 bases are TGTGCCAGCAGCAACGGTGGTCAGCCCCAGCATTTT. The gene calls are TRBV12-3 or TRBV12-4 and TRBJ1-5; the D is unclear. The CDR3 contains 12 residues. With 6 bases removed from V and 6 bases from J, the gap between germline ends came to 9 bases.